Presented here are 26 T cell receptor beta chains from one specimen sequenced in a study of T cells in Graves' hyperthyroidism and ophthalmopathy. The source material, RNA transcripts, was used to amplify TCR beta CDR3 regions. A set of HTBI primers served as the primers for a first-round RT-PCR of the TCR CDR3. TCRdb fed the multiplex PCR reads into MiXCR, producing one record per CDR3 protein. The sample contains 540,000 or so distinct CDR3 sequences, about 45% of which appear only once. Sequenced: peripheral blood or thyroid tissue (not recorded which). Receptors were obtained from an adult woman with Graves' disease, either hyperthyroidism or ophthalmopathy (not recorded which).

Many counts were recorded for this clonotype. The chain has TRBV5-1 and TRBJ1-1; D is unresolved. Trimming shortened V by 0 bases and J by 5 bases, and 11 bases separated the two germline ends. The CDR3 is 14 amino acids. Per germline, CDR1 SGHRS and CDR2 YFSETQ. The CDR3 sequence is CASSLAVPRTEAFF. CDR3 coding DNA: TGCGCCAGCAGCTTGGCAGTTCCGAGGACTGAAGCTTTCTTT.

On this clonotype itself: The germline gene is not matched at one end of the junction; a read error may be the cause. V and J are TRBV15 and TRBJ2-6; unclear D gene. Germline CDR1 reads LNHNV; CDR2 reads YYDKDF (reference sequence). This CDR3 has 11 residues. Here the CDR3 reads CATSRVPTEAF. The DNA for the CDR3 is TGTGCCACCAGCAGAGTCCCCACTGAAGCTTTC. Supplemented by reference TRBV15 and TRBJ2-6, the full variable domain reads DAMVIQNPRYQVTQFGKPVTLSCSQTLNHNVMYWYQQKSSQAPKLLFHYYDKDFNNEADTPDNFQSRRPNTSFCFLDIRSPGLGDTAMYLCATSRVPTEAFGAGSRLTVL.

This clonotype was recorded once. Its ends do not fully match the called genes, so a read error is possible. The V call is TRBV7-9, the J call TRBJ1-2, with no clear D. CDR3 size: 12 residues. Germline CDR1 SEHNR, CDR2 FQNEAQ (reference sequence). For the CDR3, the DNA is TGCGCCAGCAGCTTAGTCCGGGCTGGCTGCACCTTC. Protein product: CASSLVRAGCTF.

To note about this clonotype: This may stem from a read error, because a much larger clone lies one nucleotide away. This chain uses TRBV3-1 with TRBJ1-5; 7 bases fit TRBD1. V shed 3 bases, J shed 6 bases, and the junction held 5 bases outside the gene matches. Looked up from germline, CDR1 is LGHDT and CDR2 is YNNKEL (reference sequence). The CDR3 covers 14 residues. CDR3 amino acids: CASSQDRSSQPQHF. CDR3 bases: TGTGCCAGCAGCCAGGACAGGAGCTCTCAGCCCCAGCATTTT. The full variable domain, with the rest looked up from reference TRBV3-1 and TRBJ1-5, is DTAVSQTPKYLVTQMGNDKSIKCEQNLGHDTMYWYKQDSKKFLKIMFSYNNKELIINETVPNRFSPKSPDKAHLNLHINSLELGDSAVYFCASSQDRSSQPQHFGDGTRLSIL.

This clonotype was observed many times. This chain joins TRBV10-3 and TRBJ1-1; D gene uncertain. The CDR3 consists of 17 residues. Between the trimmed V and J ends, which lost 0 bases and 1 base, there was a span of 15 bases. The V gene's germline CDR1 is ENHRY and CDR2 SYGVKD. The CDR3 nucleotides are TGTGCCATCAGTGAGTCTTTACCCCCAGGCCCGAACACTGAAGCTTTCTTT. Protein sequence: CAISESLPPGPNTEAFF.

The V and J genes are TRBV14 and TRBJ1-1; TRBD1 is a possible D gene (6 bases). V lost 4 bases and J 10 bases, leaving 19 bases between the germline ends. The CDR3 spans 14 residues. CDR1 and CDR2 from the germline V gene are SGHDN and FVKESK. The CDR3 here is CASSPFGNRVGAFF. For the CDR3, the DNA is TGTGCCAGCAGCCCCTTTGGGAACAGGGTTGGAGCTTTCTTT.

This clonotype was found once. The chain joins TRBV5-1 to TRBJ1-3, with D tentatively TRBD1 (5 bases). Per germline, CDR1 SGHRS and CDR2 YFSETQ. The CDR3 covers 14 residues. V gave up 1 base and J gave up 6 bases, with 11 bases separating them. The CDR3 nucleotides read TGCGCCAGCAGCTTGCGGTTAGGGGAAAACACCATATATTTT. Its protein is CASSLRLGENTIYF.

This clonotype was found once. This rearrangement joins TRBV29-1 to TRBJ1-2, with 9 bases identical to TRBD1. The CDR3 spans 13 residues. With 6 bases clipped from V and 6 bases from J, the junction kept 8 bases outside the gene matches. Germline-derived CDR1 and CDR2 are SQVTM and ANQGSEA. For the CDR3, the DNA is TGCAGCGTCCGACAGGGGGTTCAGCATGGCTACACCTTC. The encoded protein is CSVRQGVQHGYTF.

The chain is built from TRBV5-1 and TRBJ1-2; D is ambiguous. This CDR3 has 13 amino acids. V was clipped by 4 bases and J by 5 bases, with 12 bases between them. From germline, CDR1 is SGHRS and CDR2 YFSETQ. The chain's CDR3 is CASSRWGGYGYTF. The CDR3 DNA follows: TGCGCCAGCAGCCGCTGGGGAGGGTATGGCTACACCTTC. The whole variable domain, filled in from reference TRBV5-1 and TRBJ1-2, reads KAGVTQTPRYLIKTRGQQVTLSCSPISGHRSVSWYQQTPGQGLQFLFEYFSETQRNKGNFPGRFSGRQFSNSRSEMNVSTLELGDSALYLCASSRWGGYGYTFGSGTRLTVV.

This chain joins TRBV5-4 and TRBJ2-2, with a weak D call TRBD2 (6 bases). Trimming pared 0 bases from V and 5 bases from J, leaving 11 bases between. This CDR3 has 15 amino acids. Germline V lookup: CDR1 SGHNT, CDR2 YYREEE (reference sequence). The CDR3, as DNA: TGTGCCAGCAGCTTGGGGGGGACTCCAACCGGGGAGCTGTTTTTT. This gives the protein CASSLGGTPTGELFF.

This clonotype was seen many times. The rearrangement links TRBV19 to TRBJ1-1, with D possibly being TRBD1 (6 bases). Trimming stripped 5 bases from V and 4 bases from J, with 14 bases between. Germline V gene lookup returns CDR1 LNHDA and CDR2 SQIVND (reference sequence). The CDR3 spans 14 residues. CDR3 region: CASSSYRETTEAFF. Here the CDR3 DNA reads TGTGCCAGTAGTTCCTACAGGGAGACCACTGAAGCTTTCTTT.

The genes are TRBV7-9 and TRBJ1-2; TRBD1 is a possible D gene (5 bases). This CDR3 spans 15 amino acids. Trimming left V 7 bases short and J 3 bases short, with 18 bases between. Germline V gene data show CDR1 as SEHNR and CDR2 as FQNEAQ (reference sequence). CDR3 sequence reads: CASIRGGATDYGYTF. In DNA, the CDR3 is TGTGCCAGCATCCGGGGAGGGGCTACCGACTATGGCTACACCTTC.

The rearrangement uses TRBV10-3 and TRBJ2-5, with 8 bases fitting TRBD1. Germline CDR1 reads ENHRY; CDR2 reads SYGVKD. The CDR3 is 14 amino acids. V was pared by 10 bases and J by 4 bases, with 11 bases of the junction left unmatched. The CDR3 loop reads CASSPGTGPETQYF. The CDR3 nucleotides read TGTGCCAGCAGCCCCGGGACAGGCCCAGAGACCCAGTACTTC.

This clonotype came up many times. The V and J genes are TRBV4-1 and TRBJ1-1, with D unclear. From germline, CDR1 is MGHRA and CDR2 YSYEKL. The CDR3 spans 17 residues. V lost 0 bases to trimming and J lost 1 base, with 15 bases between them. CDR3 region: CASSQDSIPRTNTEAFF. CDR3 nucleotide sequence: TGCGCCAGCAGCCAAGACAGCATCCCACGGACGAACACTGAAGCTTTCTTT.

This chain joins TRBV2 and TRBJ1-1; D call uncertain. Trimming cost V 10 bases and J 1 base, with 7 bases left between them. The CDR3 contains 11 residues. CDR1 and CDR2 from the germline V gene are SNHLY and FYNNEI. CDR3 protein: CANPENTEAFF. CDR3 nucleotides: TGTGCCAACCCTGAGAACACTGAAGCTTTCTTT.

Worth noting for this clonotype: The conserved final phenylalanine or tryptophan is absent from the CDR3, which likely points to a read error. Because the CDR3's place on the DNA is in doubt, the DNA is left out and the CDR3 is given as listed by TCRdb. V gene TRBV2 combines with J gene TRBJ2-2; TRBD1, the table's D call, was not compared with the DNA. CDR1 is SNHLY, CDR2 FYNNEI, per germline. The CDR3 numbers 9 amino acids, ends counted. The CDR3 reads CASWTGGGL.

The chain combines TRBV7-9 with TRBJ2-5; TRBD2 might be the D (5 bases). The V and J ends lost 4 bases and 5 bases respectively, with 8 bases between them. Germline V lookup: CDR1 SEHNR, CDR2 FQNEAQ (reference sequence). This CDR3 region has 12 residues. CDR3 in amino acids: CASSWVAETQYF. The CDR3 region has the DNA TGTGCCAGCAGCTGGGTAGCGGAGACCCAGTACTTC.

Ten or more counts support this clonotype. V is TRBV7-9 and J is TRBJ1-5; 11 bases are a match to TRBD1. Germline V gives CDR1 SEHNR, CDR2 FQNEAQ (reference sequence). Trimming cost V 5 bases and J 6 bases; bases outside gene matches: 6. The CDR3 is 15 residues long. The CDR3 bases are TGTGCCAGCAGCAGGGGACAGGGGGTTGGTCAGCCCCAGCATTTT. Translation: CASSRGQGVGQPQHF.

This chain joins TRBV6-6 and TRBJ1-3, with D perhaps TRBD1 (5 bases). CDR1 and CDR2 (germline): MNHNY, SVGAGI (reference sequence). The CDR3 spans 16 residues. The V and J ends lost 6 bases and 0 bases respectively, with 15 bases between them. CDR3 bases: TGTGCCAGCAGCCCTACGTACAGGAGCTCTGGAAACACCATATATTTT. This sequence encodes CASSPTYRSSGNTIYF.

This clonotype showed up just a few times. This chain links TRBV2 with TRBJ1-5; D may be TRBD1 (6 bases). Trimming stripped 6 bases from V and 5 bases from J, with 11 bases between. The CDR3 is 13 amino acids. Germline V gene sequence: CDR1 SNHLY, CDR2 FYNNEI. This CDR3 is CASRVEGDQPQHF. The CDR3 DNA reads as TGTGCCAGCAGGGTCGAGGGGGATCAGCCCCAGCATTTT.

The chain employs TRBV6-6 and TRBJ2-7; 10 nucleotides line up with TRBD2. Looked up from germline, CDR1 is MNHNY and CDR2 is SVGAGI (reference sequence). Losses at the gene ends were 6 bases for V and 6 bases for J; bases not matched to a gene: 8. This CDR3 is built from 14 residues. CDR3 nucleotides: TGTGCCAGCAGCCGATTAGCGGGAGGAGTCGAGCAGTACTTC. It yields the protein CASSRLAGGVEQYF.

This clonotype turned up a few times. This sequence joins TRBV2 and TRBJ1-5, with a weak D call TRBD1 (6 bases). The CDR3 covers 13 residues. V was trimmed by 6 bases and J by 5 bases, leaving 11 bases between them. Germline V gene lookup returns CDR1 SNHLY and CDR2 FYNNEI. The CDR3 is CASSGTRDQPQHF. CDR3 bases: TGTGCCAGCAGCGGGACAAGAGATCAGCCCCAGCATTTT. Combining the CDR3 with reference TRBV2 and TRBJ1-5 gives the whole variable domain EPEVTQTPSHQVTQMGQEVILRCVPISNHLYFYWYRQILGQKVEFLVSFYNNEISEKSEIFDDQFSVERPDGSNFTLKIRSTKLEDSAMYFCASSGTRDQPQHFGDGTRLSIL.

The chain is built from TRBV7-2 and TRBJ2-3, with 10 bases matching TRBD2. The ends lost 5 bases at V and 1 base at J; junction bases unmatched: 3. From germline, CDR1 is SGHTA and CDR2 FQGNSA. The CDR3 runs to 15 residues. This CDR3 reads CASSLGTSGTDTQYF. For the CDR3, the DNA is TGTGCCAGCAGCCTGGGGACTAGCGGCACAGATACGCAGTATTTT.

The chain links TRBV9 to TRBJ1-1, with a tentative D call TRBD1 (5 bases). CDR1 is SGDLS, CDR2 YYNGEE, per germline. The CDR3 runs 13 residues. Between the trimmed V and J ends, which lost 0 bases and 8 bases, there was a span of 11 bases. In DNA, the CDR3 is TGTGCCAGCAGCGTAGTGGAGGGGACGGAAGCTTTCTTT. Protein: CASSVVEGTEAFF.

V and J are TRBV6-4 and TRBJ1-3; 8 bases align to TRBD1. This CDR3 spans 13 amino acids. Germline V lookup: CDR1 MRHNA, CDR2 SNTAGT. Unmatched junction bases numbered 9, after V lost 10 bases and J lost 7 bases. The CDR3 here is CATGQGRGNTIYF. DNA of the CDR3: TGTGCCACAGGACAGGGTCGCGGTAACACCATATATTTT.

This clonotype was observed once. The chain joins TRBV11-2 to TRBJ1-2; D unresolved. The CDR3 has 13 residues. V shed 5 bases and J shed 3 bases, with 10 bases lying between them. The germline V gene encodes CDR1 SGHAT and CDR2 FQNNGV. The chain's CDR3 is CASSQGGDYGYTF. DNA of the CDR3: TGTGCCAGCAGCCAAGGCGGGGACTATGGCTACACCTTC.